A selection of T cell receptor beta chains follows, all from one sample in a study of post-analysis software for immune sequencing data. TCRdb independently ran MiXCR on the PCR reads; one entry per CDR3 protein. This sample has 600,000 to 700,000 distinct CDR3 sequences, with about 60% found just once. Sequencing used blood. The origin of the receptors is a girl aged 2-10 years with multiple sclerosis. CDR3s include the opening cysteine and the closing phenylalanine or tryptophan. The order of the fields is clone size, V gene, CDR3 length, D gene, J gene, CDR3 DNA, CDR3 protein. A D gene is named only where the DNA matches it firmly. Clone size, where shown, is once, few, many, or a class for clones that have expanded.

>-|TRBV7-2|12|TRBD1|TRBJ1-2
TGTGCCAGCAGCGGGACAGAGTATGGCTACACCTTC
CASSGTEYGYTF
>-|TRBV29-1|15|-|TRBJ1-2
TGCAGCGCTTCGACAGGAATGCGTCTCAACTGTGGCTACACCTTC
CSASTGMRLNCGYTF
>once|TRBV29-1|16|TRBD2|TRBJ2-1
TGCAGCGTCATGAGCGCCGGGACTAGCGTCTACAATGAGCAGTTCTTC
CSVMSAGTSVYNEQFF
>-|TRBV28|17|TRBD2|TRBJ2-1
TGTGCCAGTACCCAAGTTTTGACTAGCGGGAGTCTGGATGAGCAGTTCTTC
CASTQVLTSGSLDEQFF
>-|TRBV20-1|16|TRBD1|TRBJ2-4
TGCAGTGCTAGCTACCCGGGACAGGGGGTCAAAAACATTCAGTACTTC
CSASYPGQGVKNIQYF
>-|TRBV10-3|15|-|TRBJ2-1
TGTGCCATCACCTCAGGGGAGGGGCCGGGCAATGAGCAGTTCTTC
CAITSGEGPGNEQFF
>few|TRBV29-1|14|TRBD1|TRBJ1-2
TGCAGCGTTGAAAGGGTGGGACAGGTTCATGGCTACACCTTC
CSVERVGQVHGYTF
>-|TRBV12-3/TRBV12-4|15|TRBD1|TRBJ1-1
TGTGCCAGCAGTTCCGGACAGGGACCGAACACTGAAGCTTTCTTT
CASSSGQGPNTEAFF
>few|TRBV11-2|16|-|TRBJ2-3
TGTGCCAGCAGCTATCAAGATATAATTGACACAGATACGCAGTATTTT
CASSYQDIIDTDTQYF
>-|TRBV5-1|13|-|TRBJ2-3
TGCGCCAGCAGCTTCTACCTTACAGATACGCAGTATTTT
CASSFYLTDTQYF
>-|TRBV20-1|13|-|TRBJ2-3
TGCAGTGCTAGAGATCTTGACCGGGAGACGCAGTATTTT
CSARDLDRETQYF
>-|TRBV5-1|15|-|TRBJ1-1
TGCGCCAGCAGCCCGAACGGACGGGCGAACACTGAAGCTTTCTTT
CASSPNGRANTEAFF
>-|TRBV7-8|14|TRBD1|TRBJ2-1
TGTGCCAGCACTATAGGGACAGGGATTAATGAGCAGTTCTTC
CASTIGTGINEQFF
>few|TRBV4-3|14|-|TRBJ1-1
TGCGCCAGCAGCCAAGGGGCGGGGGGGACTGAAGCTTTCTTT
CASSQGAGGTEAFF
>-|TRBV29-1|13|TRBD2|TRBJ2-1
TGCAGCGCCAGGACTAGCGAGTACAATGAGCAGTTCTTC
CSARTSEYNEQFF
>few|TRBV7-3|15|-|TRBJ2-3
TGTGCCAGCAGCCCGGGGTGGGGGACGACAGATACGCAGTATTTT
CASSPGWGTTDTQYF
>few|TRBV2|14|-|TRBJ1-2
TGTGCCAGCAGCCCGGGGACAACTTCCTATGGCTACACCTTC
CASSPGTTSYGYTF
>few|TRBV5-1|13|-|TRBJ2-1
TGCGCCAGCAGCACGAATTTGCGCAATGAGCAGTTCTTC
CASSTNLRNEQFF
>once|TRBV12-3/TRBV12-4|16|TRBD2|TRBJ2-1
TGTGCCAGCAGGGCCTCACTAGCGGGGGGGCAATATGAGCAGTTCTTC
CASRASLAGGQYEQFF
>-|TRBV7-8|15|TRBD2|TRBJ2-1
TGTGCCAGCAGTCCTCCGGGACTAGGTTCCAATGAGCAGTTCTTC
CASSPPGLGSNEQFF
>-|TRBV27|16|TRBD2|TRBJ2-1
TGTGCCAGCTCCATTCTGGGGGCGGGGGGGGACGGCATGCAGTTCTTC
CASSILGAGGDGMQFF
>-|TRBV18|16|-|TRBJ2-4
TGTGCCAGCTCACCACACGGGACCTTAGCCAAAAACATTCAGTACTTC
CASSPHGTLAKNIQYF